This TCR beta chain was captured in a study of cytomegalovirus exposure and HLA in healthy donors. Study-wide context: In an earlier analysis, approximately 120 million unique TCR beta sequences were found from some 200 million T cells. Whole-study findings and limits: The likely explanation for a cluster of highly shared sequence variants was sequencing artifact. Reportedly, a later analysis found an Asian-associated ancestry cluster had fewer N-insertions than the roughly 700-donor mean.

The study ran its PCR with 60 Vbeta and 13 Jbeta primers. TCRdb keeps only in-frame clones here, not all; method: immunoSEQ multiplex PCR. This sample yields some 150,000 clones, of which 77% are seen a single time; about 3.7% belongs to the top ten. The CDR3 sequence is 13 residues long. The ends were cut back, 1 base at V and 7 bases at J, with 10 bases in the middle. Germline values: CDR1 SGHTA, CDR2 FQGNSA. Turning to this clone: What it recognizes is unknown.

The chain carries TRBV7-2 and TRBJ1-1; D is perhaps TRBD1 (5 bases). The TCR originated in a male donor in good health and CMV-seronegative. Sample: PBMCs. CDR3 sequence (DNA): TGTGCCAGCAGCTTAGGCAGGGCCGGTGAAGCTTTCTTT. This encodes CASSLGRAGEAFF. The full variable domain, with the rest looked up from reference TRBV7-2 and TRBJ1-1, is GAGVSQSPSNKVTEKGKDVELRCDPISGHTALYWYRQSLGQGLEFLIYFQGNSAPDKSGLPSDRFSAERTGGSVSTLTIQRTQQEDSAVYLCASSLGRAGEAFFGQGTRLTVV.